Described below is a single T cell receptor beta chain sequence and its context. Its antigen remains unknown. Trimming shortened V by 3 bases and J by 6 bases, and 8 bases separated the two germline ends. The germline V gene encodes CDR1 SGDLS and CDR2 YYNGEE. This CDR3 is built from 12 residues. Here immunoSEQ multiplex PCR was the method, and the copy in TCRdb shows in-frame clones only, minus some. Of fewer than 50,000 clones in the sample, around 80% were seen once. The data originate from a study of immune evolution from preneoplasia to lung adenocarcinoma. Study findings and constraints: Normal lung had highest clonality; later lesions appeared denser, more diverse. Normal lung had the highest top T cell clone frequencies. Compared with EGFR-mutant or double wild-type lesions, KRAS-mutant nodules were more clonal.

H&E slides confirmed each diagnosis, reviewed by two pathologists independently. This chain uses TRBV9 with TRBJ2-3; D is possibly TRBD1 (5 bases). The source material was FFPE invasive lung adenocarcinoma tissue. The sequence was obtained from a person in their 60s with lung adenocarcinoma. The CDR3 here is CASSGGRDTQYF. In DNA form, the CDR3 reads TGTGCCAGCAGCGGGGGCCGCGATACGCAGTATTTT.